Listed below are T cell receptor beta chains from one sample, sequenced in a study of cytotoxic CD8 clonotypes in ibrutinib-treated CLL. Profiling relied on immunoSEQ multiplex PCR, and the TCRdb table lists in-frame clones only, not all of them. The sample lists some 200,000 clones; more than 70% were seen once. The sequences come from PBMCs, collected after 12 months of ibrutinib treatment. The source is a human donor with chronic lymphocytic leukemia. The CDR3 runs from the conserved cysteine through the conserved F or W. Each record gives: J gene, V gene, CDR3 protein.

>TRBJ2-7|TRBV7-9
CASSFGQPEQYF
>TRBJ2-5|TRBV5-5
CASSLRSGVETQYF
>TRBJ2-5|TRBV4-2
CASSQDYPRTSEELQETQYF
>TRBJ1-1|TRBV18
CASSLQGVDTEAFF
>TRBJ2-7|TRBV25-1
CASSEYKASAHEQYF
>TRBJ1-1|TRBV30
CAWRGYSDKAFF
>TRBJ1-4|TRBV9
CASSVGPSTNEKLFF
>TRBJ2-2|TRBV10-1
CASSEFSGGPNTGELFF
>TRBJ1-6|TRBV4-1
CASSQDPQGWNSPLHF
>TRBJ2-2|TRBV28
CASSLYPRGQETGELFF
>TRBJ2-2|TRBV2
CATSARGTAGELFF
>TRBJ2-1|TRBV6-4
CASSPPGDGNEQFF
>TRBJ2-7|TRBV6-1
CASKIEAGAGGEQYF
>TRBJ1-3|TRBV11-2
CASSPFPGPPRNTIYF
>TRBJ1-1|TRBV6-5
CASSPGTVNTEAFF
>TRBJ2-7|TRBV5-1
CASSTAGGSVGEQYF
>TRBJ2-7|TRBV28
CASGVNYEQYF
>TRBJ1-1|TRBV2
CASSVLGVNTEAFF
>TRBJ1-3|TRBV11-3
CASSQGASGNTIYF
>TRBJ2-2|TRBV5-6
CASSPGLAGVGTGELFF
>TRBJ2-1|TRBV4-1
CASSQGYNEQFF
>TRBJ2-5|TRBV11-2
CASSFNGETQYF
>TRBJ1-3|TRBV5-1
CASSSAGGPDNYSGNTIYF
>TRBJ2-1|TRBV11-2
CASSLGFLAGVSEQFF